The 24 T cell receptor beta chains below were found in one sample sequenced in a study of OX40 agonist ivuxolimab in advanced cancers. Sequenced by immunoSEQ multiplex PCR; TCRdb stores in-frame clones only, minus some. The sample lists roughly 70,000 clones, over 75% occurring once. Sequencing was performed on CD4+ or CD8+ T cells sorted from blood, taken in a trial of the OX40 agonist ivuxolimab. These receptors came from an adult with an advanced solid tumor such as melanoma, head and neck, liver or kidney cancer.

The chain couples TRBV7-2 to TRBJ2-3; no definite D call. The germline CDR1 and CDR2 sequences are SGHTA and FQGNSA. The CDR3 totals 15 residues. V lost 0 bases and J lost 1, with 8 bases in between. Written as DNA, the CDR3 is TGTGCCAGCAGCTTAGCGTCCGGACGCACAGATACGCAGTATTTT. It encodes CASSLASGRTDTQYF.

J is TRBJ1-2 and V is TRBV5-1; D possibly corresponds to TRBD1 (6 bases). V was clipped by 0 bases and J by 8 bases, with 11 bases between them. Germline-derived CDR1 and CDR2 are SGHRS and YFSETQ. CDR3 length equals 13 residues. The CDR3 loop reads CASSLGQVGGYTF. CDR3 in DNA: TGCGCCAGCAGCTTGGGACAGGTCGGGGGCTACACCTTC.

V and J are TRBV7-2 and TRBJ1-1; D might be TRBD1 (6 bases). Germline V gene data show CDR1 as SGHTA and CDR2 as FQGNSA. This CDR3 contains 14 residues. Deletions cut 6 bases from V and 1 base from J, with 12 bases between. CDR3: CASSTGIANTEAFF. The CDR3 nucleotides read TGTGCCAGCAGTACAGGGATCGCGAACACTGAAGCTTTCTTT.

The rearrangement links TRBV21-1 to TRBJ2-2; the table assigns TRBD1, which was not confirmed against the DNA. TRBV21-1 is given as a pseudogene. The CDR3 sequence is 18 residues long. The CDR3 DNA is TGTGCCAGCAGCAAAGTTGGGGACAGGGTTCTCGATACCGGGGAGCTGTTTTTT. This encodes CASSKVGDRVLDTGELFF.

This clone was counted only a few times. The chain joins TRBV11-3 to TRBJ2-7, with TRBD2 as a possible D gene (7 bases). V lost 3 bases and J 4 bases, leaving 13 bases between the germline ends. CDR3 length: 14 residues. Germline-derived CDR1 and CDR2 are SGHNT and YENEEA. This CDR3 is CASSFGGTQYEQYF. In DNA form, the CDR3 reads TGTGCCAGCAGCTTCGGGGGGACACAGTACGAGCAGTACTTC.

Only a few counts were recorded for this clone. This same CDR3 is encoded by further DNA sequences in the sample. This chain joins TRBV5-1 and TRBJ2-7; 7 bases fit TRBD1. CDR1 is SGHRS and CDR2 is YFSETQ in the germline V gene. The trim removed 3 bases at V and 2 bases at J, leaving 5 bases unmatched. CDR3 length: 14 residues. The CDR3 DNA sequence: TGCGCCAGCAGCTCAGGGGGAGCCCCCTACGAGCAGTACTTC. It encodes CASSSGGAPYEQYF. Together with reference TRBV5-1 and TRBJ2-7, the CDR3 gives the full variable domain: KAGVTQTPRYLIKTRGQQVTLSCSPISGHRSVSWYQQTPGQGLQFLFEYFSETQRNKGNFPGRFSGRQFSNSRSEMNVSTLELGDSALYLCASSSGGAPYEQYFGPGTRLTVT.

The chain employs TRBV7-2 and TRBJ2-7, with 9 bases aligning to TRBD1. Germline CDR1 is SGHTA and CDR2 is FQGNSA. Germline trimming cut 5 bases from V and 2 bases from J; bases unmatched to any gene: 7. The CDR3 is 15 amino acids. The CDR3 is CASSAMGTGTYEQYF. DNA of the CDR3: TGTGCCAGCAGCGCAATGGGGACAGGGACCTACGAGCAGTACTTC.

A word on this clone: One end of the junction fails to match germline, which may point to a read error. The chain joins TRBV6-5 to TRBJ2-7; 9 bases line up with TRBD2. The germline V gene encodes CDR1 MNHEY and CDR2 SVGAGI. The CDR3 length is 11 residues. This CDR3 reads CASSDERGADF. The CDR3 coding sequence is TGTGCCAGCAGCGACGAGCGGGGGGCGGACTTC.

As DNA, the CDR3 is TGTGCCAGCAGTAAAGTAGCGGCAGGGCGATACTACGAGCAGTACTTC. Its protein product is CASSKVAAGRYYEQYF. The gene calls are TRBV25-1 and TRBJ2-7; D perhaps matches TRBD2 (6 bases). Germline V lookup: CDR1 MGHDK, CDR2 SYGVNS. The CDR3 loop spans 16 amino acids. Between the trimmed V and J ends, which lost 5 bases and 3 bases, there was a span of 20 bases.

The J gene is TRBJ1-1, the V gene TRBV7-2; the D is unclear. The CDR3 extends over 14 amino acids. Germline lookup yields CDR1 SGHTA and CDR2 FQGNSA. Between the trimmed V and J ends, which lost 5 bases and 6 bases, there was a span of 16 bases. CDR3 coding DNA: TGTGCCAGCAGCCAATTTCAGACCGAAGCTGAAGCTTTCTTT. Translating it yields CASSQFQTEAEAFF.

The rearrangement joins TRBV7-2 to TRBJ1-5; the D gene is possibly TRBD1 (5 bases). CDR1 SGHTA and CDR2 FQGNSA come from the germline V gene. V was clipped by 5 bases and J by 7 bases, with 18 bases between them. The CDR3 runs 15 residues. CDR3 protein: CASSLFLGQGQPQHF. The CDR3 nucleotides are TGTGCCAGCAGCCTCTTTTTGGGTCAGGGACAGCCCCAGCATTTT.

The J gene is TRBJ1-1, the V gene TRBV7-2; the D is unclear. CDR1 SGHTA and CDR2 FQGNSA come from the germline V gene. The V gene lost 0 bases and the J gene lost 5 bases, with 10 bases spanning the gap. This CDR3 region has 14 residues. CDR3 coding DNA: TGTGCCAGCAGCTTAGCCCAGGCCATTACTGAAGCTTTCTTT. Translating it yields CASSLAQAITEAFF. The whole variable domain, remainder taken from reference TRBV7-2 and TRBJ1-1, is GAGVSQSPSNKVTEKGKDVELRCDPISGHTALYWYRQSLGQGLEFLIYFQGNSAPDKSGLPSDRFSAERTGGSVSTLTIQRTQQEDSAVYLCASSLAQAITEAFFGQGTRLTVV.

In this sample, this clone turned up a few times. The V and J genes are TRBV5-6 and TRBJ2-5; a possible D gene is TRBD1 (5 bases). Germline V gives CDR1 SGHDT, CDR2 YYEEEE. CDR3 length: 14 residues. V lost 1 base and J 1 base, leaving 8 bases between the germline ends. CDR3 DNA: TGTGCCAGCAGCTTGCCAGGGCCCCAAGAGACCCAGTACTTC. This gives the protein CASSLPGPQETQYF.

V is TRBV5-1 and J is TRBJ1-2; 9 bases line up with TRBD1. The V gene's germline CDR1 is SGHRS and CDR2 YFSETQ. The trim removed 4 bases at V and 2 bases at J, leaving 0 bases unmatched. The CDR3 contains 13 residues. In DNA, the CDR3 is TGCGCCAGCAGCGGGACAGGGAACTATGGCTACACCTTC. Translated, it gives CASSGTGNYGYTF.

The genes are TRBV6-1 and TRBJ1-1; D remains ambiguous. Germline values: CDR1 MNHNS, CDR2 SASEGT. With 7 bases removed from V and 0 bases from J, the gap between germline ends came to 3 bases. The CDR3 consists of 11 residues. CDR3 region: CASKVNTEAFF. In DNA, the CDR3 is TGTGCCAGCAAAGTGAACACTGAAGCTTTCTTT.

Regarding this clone: In the same sample, other DNA sequences code for this CDR3. J is TRBJ2-3 and V is TRBV5-1; 9 bases align to TRBD2. The CDR3 runs to 14 residues. Germline CDR1 reads SGHRS; CDR2 reads YFSETQ. V lost 5 bases, J lost 2 bases, and 3 bases stayed unmatched. The CDR3 is CASRLAGNTDTQYF. Written as DNA, the CDR3 is TGCGCCAGCAGACTAGCGGGCAACACAGATACGCAGTATTTT. Full variable domain (remainder filled in from reference TRBV5-1 and TRBJ2-3): KAGVTQTPRYLIKTRGQQVTLSCSPISGHRSVSWYQQTPGQGLQFLFEYFSETQRNKGNFPGRFSGRQFSNSRSEMNVSTLELGDSALYLCASRLAGNTDTQYFGPGTRLTVL.

The chain recombines TRBV6-5 with TRBJ2-7; D possibly corresponds to TRBD1 (5 bases). Germline CDR1 is MNHEY and CDR2 is SVGAGI. CDR3 length equals 14 residues. Trimming cost V 6 bases and J 5 bases, with 17 bases left between them. The CDR3, as DNA: TGTGCCAGCAGCCCGAGTTGGGGCGCGGACGAGCAGTACTTC. Translation: CASSPSWGADEQYF.

The J gene is TRBJ2-5, the V gene TRBV7-9; D is perhaps TRBD2 (5 bases). CDR1 and CDR2 from the germline V gene are SEHNR and FQNEAQ (reference sequence). The CDR3 extends over 13 amino acids. V was clipped by 5 bases and J by 2 bases, with 9 bases between them. DNA of the CDR3: TGTGCCAGCAGCCCGGGATCTCAAGAGACCCAGTACTTC. It encodes CASSPGSQETQYF.

The rearrangement joins TRBV19 to TRBJ2-7; 7 nucleotides match TRBD1. This CDR3 is 13 amino acids long. Germline CDR1 reads LNHDA; CDR2 reads SQIVND (reference sequence). Losses at the gene ends were 5 bases for V and 6 bases for J; bases not matched to a gene: 7. The CDR3 loop is CASSSGQFREQYF. CDR3 sequence (DNA): TGTGCCAGTAGTTCGGGACAGTTTCGCGAGCAGTACTTC.

CDR3 amino acids: CASSLTGATNEKLFF. CDR3 nucleotide sequence: TGCGCCAGCAGCTTGACCGGCGCAACTAATGAAAAACTGTTTTTT. This rearrangement joins TRBV5-1 to TRBJ1-4; D uncertain. Germline CDR1 is SGHRS and CDR2 is YFSETQ. This CDR3 contains 15 residues. V lost 1 base, J lost 0 bases, and 7 bases lay in between.

J is TRBJ1-4 and V is TRBV7-2; D gene unclear. V dropped 2 bases and J dropped 0 bases, with 19 bases sitting between them. This CDR3 region has 19 residues. From germline, CDR1 is SGHTA and CDR2 FQGNSA. CDR3 nucleotides: TGTGCCAGCAGCTTAAGGGCAGTAAGGGCAGGTACAACTAATGAAAAACTGTTTTTT. Translation: CASSLRAVRAGTTNEKLFF. The variable domain in full, completed from reference TRBV7-2 and TRBJ1-4, reads GAGVSQSPSNKVTEKGKDVELRCDPISGHTALYWYRQSLGQGLEFLIYFQGNSAPDKSGLPSDRFSAERTGGSVSTLTIQRTQQEDSAVYLCASSLRAVRAGTTNEKLFFGSGTQLSVL.

The rearrangement links TRBV18 to TRBJ1-2, with a tentative D call TRBD1 (5 bases). The CDR3 is 14 amino acids. The V gene's germline CDR1 is KGHSH and CDR2 LQKENI. V was shortened by 3 bases and J by 6 bases, with 14 bases between the two germline ends. In DNA, the CDR3 is TGTGCCAGCTCACCGTCCAGGGTGCTCGATGGCTACACCTTC. Encoded protein: CASSPSRVLDGYTF.

The chain carries TRBV5-1 and TRBJ2-1, with D perhaps TRBD1 (5 bases). The germline gives CDR1 SGHRS, CDR2 YFSETQ. The CDR3 is 12 residues long. Trimming removed 2 bases at V and 6 bases at J, with 6 bases between. CDR3 coding DNA: TGCGCCAGCAGCTTTAGGGGCAATGAGCAGTTCTTC. This sequence encodes CASSFRGNEQFF.

The chain links TRBV27 to TRBJ2-5, with D uncertain. Trimming removed 1 base from V and 4 bases from J, with 10 bases in between. Germline V gene lookup returns CDR1 MNHEY and CDR2 SMNVEV (reference sequence). The CDR3 extends over 14 amino acids. The chain's CDR3 is CASSLFVGIETQYF. DNA of the CDR3: TGTGCCAGCAGTTTATTTGTGGGTATAGAGACCCAGTACTTC.